What follows is one T cell receptor (beta chain) and its context. Its antigen is currently not known. No clone much larger than this one lies a single base away; base qualities are absent. This entry comes from a study of blood T cell repertoires in COVID-19 (dated by TCRdb to about 2020). With regard to the full study: The collaborator samples originated in the United States, Italy and Spain and spanned the acute and convalescent phases of COVID-19. The repertoires were released in a freely available public database meant as a resource for research on the immune response to SARS-CoV-2. Sample metadata almost always included a de-identified subject ID, COVID-19 status, age in years and sex. The prospective study material was composed of cDNA or gDNA derived from T cells, B-cell-depleted T cells, or PBMCs. The samples were drawn from two sources: the first 160 participants of the ongoing ImmuneRACE study, and 1,200 or so subjects contributed by 6 global collaborators. HLA class I and class II types, where available, came from metadata supplied by the sample provider rather than from assay-based typing. Deeply sampled blood TCRbeta repertoires from subjects exposed to, actively infected with, or recovered from COVID-19 were included in the dataset.

Participants in the prospective study were aged roughly 18 to 89 years, lived in approximately 26 United States geographic areas, and enrolled through a virtual design. Cohort assignment in the prospective study relied on participant-reported clinical history from a screening survey and a study questionnaire. Exposed participants had been in contact with someone with a PCR-confirmed or clinician-diagnosed COVID-19 case within 2 weeks of study entry. In the prospective study, whole blood, serum and a nasopharyngeal or oropharyngeal swab were collected from each participant by mobile phlebotomists. Participants in the prospective study had the option to provide additional blood draws and questionnaires over a 2-month period. Prospective study blood samples were shipped either frozen or at room temperature before DNA extraction. TCRbeta CDR3 regions were amplified from genomic DNA using the immunoSEQ Assay, a bias-controlled multiplex PCR. The published analysis was carried out like this. The number of nucleated cells in each sample was estimated from the amplification of reference gene primers within the assay. To quantify the absolute abundance of each unique TCRbeta CDR3 rearrangement, sequence reads were collapsed and filtered. For each sample, productive Simpson clonality was calculated as the square root of Simpson's diversity index across productive rearrangements. In its TCRdb copy, this immuneACCESS table keeps in-frame sequences only and misses some clones. Where compared with another copy, unresolved V genes explain less than half of these, and the others have no known cause. Clone size and the V and J calls come from that table; the DNA yielded D and trimming. Counted in this sample were 250,000 or so clones; around 83% of them appeared once. The ten largest make up 5% to 7.5% of the sample.

The investigation overall reported the following: The amount of clinical and demographic metadata varied by source and participant and was provided uncurated.

V was cut back by 0 bases and J by 4 bases, leaving a gap of 10 bases between them. CDR1 and CDR2 (LNHNV, YYDKDF) derive from the germline V gene (reference sequence). The CDR3 numbers 14 residues from cysteine through phenylalanine. Only CDR3 DNA is held: 42 bases, read in frame from base 1. The source of this sequence is a woman in her fifties or sixties who had been exposed to COVID-19. The rearranged segments are TRBV15 and TRBJ2-7, with a tentative D gene TRBD2 over 5 matching bases. Sequenced material: PBMCs or T cells enriched from blood (not recorded which). The CDR3 protein sequence reads: CATSREVRGYEQYF. The DNA reads as follows: TGTGCCACCAGCAGAGAGGTTCGGGGATACGAGCAGTACTTC.